The 27 T cell receptor beta chains listed next were all sequenced from one sample in a study of T cell responses to AZD1222 COVID-19 vaccine. The table came from immunoSEQ multiplex PCR; TCRdb's copy has only in-frame clones and leaves some out. Of some 180,000 clones detected, around 94% appear once; the ten largest clones hold roughly 1.3%. The sequencing here drew on peripheral blood, taken on day 0 of AZD1222 vaccination. These receptors were collected from an adult in good health.

With respect to this clone: The identical CDR3 is also encoded by other nucleotide sequences in the sample. The V call is TRBV14, the J call TRBJ2-5; D unclear. Per germline, CDR1 SGHDN and CDR2 FVKESK. The CDR3 is 13 amino acids. With 1 base removed from V and 3 bases from J, the gap between germline ends came to 6 bases. In nucleotides, the CDR3 is TGTGCCAGCAGCCAAGCCCCCAAAGAGACCCAGTACTTC. It yields the protein CASSQAPKETQYF.

This CDR3 is CASSLNRGLKAGELFF. The CDR3 nucleotides read TGTGCCAGCAGCTTAAACAGGGGGCTAAAGGCCGGGGAGCTGTTTTTT. The chain joins TRBV7-6 to TRBJ2-2; 9 positions agree with TRBD1. The CDR3 is 16 amino acids. The germline gives CDR1 SGHVS, CDR2 FNYEAQ. J was trimmed by 6 bases and V by 2 bases; bases with no gene match: 7.

The chain recombines TRBV6-5 with TRBJ2-3; D is possibly TRBD1 or TRBD2 (6 bases each). Trimming left V 4 bases short and J 7 bases short, with 12 bases between. The CDR3 is made up of 13 amino acids. Germline V CDR1 and CDR2: MNHEY, SVGAGI. The CDR3 spells CASSSPGAYTQYF. The CDR3 bases are TGTGCCAGCAGTTCCCCGGGGGCTTATACGCAGTATTTT.

This clone came up once. The chain uses TRBV28 and TRBJ1-5; D remains ambiguous. CDR3 length equals 15 residues. V was shortened by 6 bases and J by 6 bases, with 18 bases between the two germline ends. CDR1 and CDR2 (germline): MDHEN, SYDVKM. The CDR3 is CASRPPEAHSQPQHF. The CDR3 DNA reads as TGTGCCAGCAGGCCACCCGAGGCGCATAGTCAGCCCCAGCATTTT.

The chain links TRBV19 to TRBJ1-1, with 7 nucleotides matching TRBD1. Germline V gene sequence: CDR1 LNHDA, CDR2 SQIVND (reference sequence). The J segment lost 4 bases and the V segment lost 5 bases, leaving 7 bases of the junction unmatched. This CDR3 contains 14 residues. The DNA for the CDR3 is TGTGCCAGTAGTTTGCGACAGGGTGGCACTGAAGCTTTCTTT. Residues: CASSLRQGGTEAFF. The variable domain in full, with the rest retrieved from reference TRBV19 and TRBJ1-1, is DGGITQSPKYLFRKEGQNVTLSCEQNLNHDAMYWYRQDPGQGLRLIYYSQIVNDFQKGDIAEGYSVSREKKESFPLTVTSAQKNPTAFYLCASSLRQGGTEAFFGQGTRLTVV.

In nucleotides, the CDR3 is TGTGCCAGCAGCGTAGATCAGGGACGGGGGTCACCCCTCCACTTT. As protein: CASSVDQGRGSPLHF. The chain joins TRBV9 to TRBJ1-6; TRBD1 might be the D (5 bases). Germline CDR1 and CDR2: SGDLS and YYNGEE. V lost 0 bases and J 10 bases, leaving 14 bases between the germline ends. The CDR3 spans 15 residues.

V is TRBV27 and J is TRBJ1-1; D is unclear. Germline V gene data show CDR1 as MNHEY and CDR2 as SMNVEV (reference sequence). The CDR3 runs to 15 residues. Trimming took off 5 bases at V and 4 bases at J, with 17 bases between the two ends. The CDR3 sequence is CASSQQWRATTEAFF. The CDR3 region has the DNA TGTGCCAGCAGTCAACAGTGGAGGGCGACCACTGAAGCTTTCTTT.

V gene TRBV5-1 combines with J gene TRBJ2-1; D gene ambiguous. V lost 0 bases to trimming and J lost 6 bases, with 10 bases between them. Germline lookup yields CDR1 SGHRS and CDR2 YFSETQ. The CDR3 runs 14 residues. CDR3 protein: CASSLGTHTNEQFF. In nucleotides, the CDR3 is TGCGCCAGCAGCTTGGGTACTCATACCAATGAGCAGTTCTTC.

The rearrangement uses TRBV5-1 and TRBJ2-1; the match to TRBD2 covers 11 bases. Looked up from germline, CDR1 is SGHRS and CDR2 is YFSETQ. The trim removed 2 bases at V and 9 bases at J, leaving 7 bases unmatched. This CDR3 contains 15 residues. CDR3: CASSFLAGGQGEQFF. DNA for the CDR3: TGCGCCAGCAGCTTTTTAGCGGGGGGGCAGGGTGAGCAGTTCTTC.

The chain joins TRBV7-2 to TRBJ1-6; D not resolved. V lost 3 bases, J lost 11 bases, and 8 bases lay in between. This CDR3 is built from 12 residues. From germline, CDR1 is SGHTA and CDR2 FQGNSA. The CDR3 reads CASSFGIPPLHF. In DNA, the CDR3 is TGTGCCAGCAGCTTTGGAATCCCACCCCTCCACTTT.

The chain recombines TRBV30 with TRBJ2-1; D call uncertain. This CDR3 has 11 residues. CDR1 and CDR2 from the germline V gene are GTSNPN and SVGIG (reference sequence). Trimming removed 5 bases from V and 4 bases from J, with 6 bases in between. The CDR3 nucleotides read TGTGCCTGGGCCGCTTACAATGAGCAGTTCTTC. Translating gives CAWAAYNEQFF.

The genes are TRBV4-3 and TRBJ1-4; the D gene is possibly TRBD1 (5 bases). There are 15 residues in the CDR3. Trimming removed 0 bases from V and 6 bases from J, with 11 bases in between. CDR1 is LGHNA and CDR2 is YSLEER in the germline V gene. CDR3 nucleotide sequence: TGCGCCAGCAGCCAAGACGCAGGGTTGCATGAAAAACTGTTTTTT. Translation: CASSQDAGLHEKLFF.

The rearrangement uses TRBV6-5 and TRBJ1-1; 9 nucleotides align to TRBD1. The CDR3 has 14 amino acids. The junction had 3 bases not matched to a gene; V was cut back by 7 bases and J by 0 bases. Germline-derived CDR1 and CDR2 are MNHEY and SVGAGI. The CDR3 DNA reads TGTGCCAGCATGGACAGGGGAGTGAACACTGAAGCTTTCTTT. Protein: CASMDRGVNTEAFF.

The chain links TRBV7-9 to TRBJ1-6; tentatively, D is TRBD1 (6 bases). CDR3 length equals 19 residues. Trimming removed 11 bases from V and 0 bases from J, with 26 bases in between. CDR1 is SEHNR and CDR2 is FQNEAQ in the germline V gene (reference sequence). Written as DNA, the CDR3 is TGTGCCGGATCGAGCGCGACAGGACGTCGAGACTCCTATAATTCACCCCTCCACTTT. Translating gives CAGSSATGRRDSYNSPLHF.

The chain combines TRBV3-1 (or the pseudogene TRBV3-2) with TRBJ1-1; 8 bases agree with TRBD1. The CDR3 runs to 15 residues. Germline V CDR1 and CDR2: LGHDT, YNNKEL (reference sequence). With 4 bases clipped from V and 0 bases from J, the junction kept 4 bases outside the gene matches. CDR3 bases: TGTGCCAGCAGCCCTCGACAGGGGATGAACACTGAAGCTTTCTTT. This sequence encodes CASSPRQGMNTEAFF.

V usage is TRBV28 and J usage is TRBJ1-3, with TRBD1 as a possible D gene (5 bases). Trimming pared 5 bases from V and 4 bases from J, leaving 12 bases between. The germline gives CDR1 MDHEN, CDR2 SYDVKM. The CDR3 runs to 14 residues. CDR3 sequence reads: CASSPTRQGNTIYF. Here the CDR3 DNA reads TGTGCCAGCAGTCCCACCCGACAGGGAAACACCATATATTTT.

The chain combines TRBV14 with TRBJ2-3; D possibly uses TRBD1 or TRBD2 (6 bases each). Trimming shortened V by 5 bases and J by 6 bases, and 18 bases separated the two germline ends. The V gene's germline CDR1 is SGHDN and CDR2 FVKESK. The CDR3 consists of 15 residues. This CDR3 reads CASSRQGRISDTQYF. CDR3 DNA sequence: TGTGCCAGCAGCAGGCAGGGGAGGATATCGGATACGCAGTATTTT.

CDR3: CASPPDSSGNTIYF. The CDR3 region has the DNA TGTGCCTCCCCCCCGGACAGCTCTGGAAACACCATATATTTT. The chain couples TRBV7-9 to TRBJ1-3; perhaps TRBD1 as D (6 bases). The ends were cut back, 11 bases at V and 0 bases at J, with 14 bases in the middle. CDR3 size: 14 residues. CDR1 is SEHNR and CDR2 is FQNEAQ in the germline V gene (reference sequence).

The chain is built from TRBV19 and TRBJ1-5; D is undetermined. Germline values: CDR1 LNHDA, CDR2 SQIVND (reference sequence). The V end lost 6 bases, the J end lost 0 bases, and 9 bases lay between the germline ends. The CDR3 runs to 14 residues. The CDR3 nucleotides are TGTGCCAGTAGGGCAGAGTATAGCAATCAGCCCCAGCATTTT. Translating gives CASRAEYSNQPQHF.

The genes are TRBV5-1 and TRBJ2-7; D call uncertain. V shed 10 bases and J shed 0 bases, with 20 bases lying between them. The CDR3 is made up of 15 amino acids. Looked up from germline, CDR1 is SGHRS and CDR2 is YFSETQ. CDR3 nucleotide sequence: TGCGCCTCTGGTAAAGGCGACTTTTTCTCCTACGAGCAGTACTTC. This translates into CASGKGDFFSYEQYF.

V is TRBV5-6 and J is TRBJ1-4; TRBD1 matches 8 bases. The ends lost 2 bases at V and 6 bases at J; junction bases unmatched: 6. This CDR3 is 15 amino acids long. Germline lookup yields CDR1 SGHDT and CDR2 YYEEEE. CDR3 sequence: CASSFDRGGDEKLFF. DNA for the CDR3: TGTGCCAGCAGCTTCGACAGGGGAGGGGATGAAAAACTGTTTTTT.

The chain is built from TRBV2 and TRBJ1-2; possible D gene TRBD1, 5 bases. Germline loops: CDR1 SNHLY, CDR2 FYNNEI. The CDR3 sequence is 15 residues long. Trimming took off 1 base at V and 5 bases at J, with 14 bases between the two ends. The CDR3: CASSEGTSLAYGYTF. The CDR3, as DNA: TGTGCCAGCAGTGAAGGGACATCCTTGGCGTATGGCTACACCTTC. The whole variable domain, remainder taken from reference TRBV2 and TRBJ1-2, is EPEVTQTPSHQVTQMGQEVILRCVPISNHLYFYWYRQILGQKVEFLVSFYNNEISEKSEIFDDQFSVERPDGSNFTLKIRSTKLEDSAMYFCASSEGTSLAYGYTFGSGTRLTVV.

This clone appeared once. The chain joins TRBV7-2 to TRBJ1-1; D is possibly TRBD1 (5 bases). The CDR3 is 15 amino acids. Germline CDR1 reads SGHTA; CDR2 reads FQGNSA. Trimming stripped 3 bases from V and 2 bases from J, with 13 bases between. The CDR3 DNA reads TGTGCCAGCAGCTTGACAGCCCAAAGTAACACTGAAGCTTTCTTT. Protein: CASSLTAQSNTEAFF.

This rearrangement joins TRBV11-3 to TRBJ1-1; no reliable D call. V lost 1 base and J 4 bases, leaving 13 bases between the germline ends. CDR1 is SGHNT, CDR2 YENEEA, per germline. The CDR3 contains 15 residues. The DNA for the CDR3 is TGTGCCAGCAGCTTAGGGGGTGGGGATCTCACTGAAGCTTTCTTT. This sequence encodes CASSLGGGDLTEAFF.

The rearrangement links TRBV9 to TRBJ1-1, with TRBD1 identical over 7 bases. V trimming: 0 bases; J trimming: 3 bases; junction bases outside the gene matches: 11. Germline V lookup: CDR1 SGDLS, CDR2 YYNGEE. This CDR3 is 17 amino acids long. The CDR3 is CASSVGAGGVRDTEAFF. The CDR3 coding sequence is TGTGCCAGCAGCGTAGGGGCAGGGGGTGTACGCGACACTGAAGCTTTCTTT.

The genes are TRBV2 and TRBJ2-1; a weak D match, TRBD2 (7 bases). The CDR3 runs 17 residues. Trimming left V 1 base short and J 6 bases short, with 19 bases between. Looked up from germline, CDR1 is SNHLY and CDR2 is FYNNEI. The CDR3: CASSEEARAGAGNEQFF. CDR3 sequence (DNA): TGTGCCAGCAGTGAAGAAGCGAGGGCGGGGGCCGGCAATGAGCAGTTCTTC.

The chain employs TRBV11-3 and TRBJ2-7, with 8 bases fitting TRBD1. There are 14 residues in the CDR3. In germline, CDR1 is SGHNT, CDR2 YENEEA. J was trimmed by 5 bases and V by 3 bases; bases with no gene match: 6. DNA of the CDR3: TGTGCCAGCAGCTTGGGACAGGAGGACCACGAGCAGTACTTC. It yields the protein CASSLGQEDHEQYF. Variable domain in full (rest from reference TRBV11-3 and TRBJ2-7): EAGVVQSPRYKIIEKKQPVAFWCNPISGHNTLYWYLQNLGQGPELLIRYENEEAVDDSQLPKDRFSAERLKGVDSTLKIQPAELGDSAVYLCASSLGQEDHEQYFGPGTRLTVT.